Each of the 23 T cell receptor beta chains below was sequenced from the same sample in a study of blood T cells in healthy people across ages. Through a sample-barcoded 5' primer and a J-beta primer mix, a second PCR was run for roughly 7 to 11 cycles. TCRdb called the 5' RACE reads again in MiXCR, with one record for every CDR3 protein. The table includes about 1.6 million distinct CDR3 sequences, roughly a third detected once. Input material: blood. The origin of the receptors is a woman aged 30 to 39 in good health.

This rearrangement joins TRBV20-1 to TRBJ2-4; D unresolved. The J call may be faulty, since TRBJ2-7 better matches the DNA end. CDR1 and CDR2 from the germline V gene are DFQATT and SNEGSKA (reference sequence). This CDR3 is 17 amino acids long. CDR3 sequence (DNA): TGCAGTGCTAGAGATTCCCAAAGGACCTCTCCGGGCTACGAGCAGTACTTC. Its translation is CSARDSQRTSPGYEQYF.

V and J are TRBV10-3 and TRBJ2-1; 13 nucleotides match TRBD2. From germline, CDR1 is ENHRY and CDR2 SYGVKD. V was clipped by 11 bases and J by 7 bases; unmatched bases: 11. The CDR3 sequence is 15 residues long. The CDR3 spells CAAEPGTSGVNEQFF. CDR3 DNA: TGTGCCGCCGAACCCGGGACTAGCGGGGTGAATGAGCAGTTCTTC.

Points on this clonotype: A much larger clone lies a single base off, so this may be a read error. The V and J genes are TRBV12-3 or TRBV12-4 and TRBJ1-1; no clear D. V was trimmed by 5 bases and J by 7 bases, leaving 20 bases between them. The CDR3 has 15 residues. CDR3 loop: CASSPSAAIMDEAFF. CDR3 coding DNA: TGTGCCAGCAGTCCCAGTGCAGCTATCATGGATGAAGCTTTCTTT.

This clonotype was found a few times. The V and J genes are TRBV6-2 or TRBV6-3 and TRBJ1-5, with TRBD1 as a possible D gene (6 bases). This CDR3 is 17 amino acids long. Trimming left V 4 bases short and J 6 bases short, with 22 bases between. Germline V lookup: CDR1 MNHEY, CDR2 SVGEGT. CDR3 in DNA: TGTGCCAGCAGTTTATTCATCTTGTTAACAGGGTCTCAGCCCCAGCATTTT. Protein sequence: CASSLFILLTGSQPQHF.

There are a few counts of this clonotype. The rearrangement links TRBV6-5 to TRBJ2-7; 8 bases fit TRBD1. This CDR3 region has 16 residues. V shed 0 bases and J 6 bases; nucleotides not matched to a gene: 10. Germline lookup yields CDR1 MNHEY and CDR2 SVGAGI. The CDR3 sequence is CASSYSLGTGQGEQYF. For the CDR3, the DNA is TGTGCCAGCAGTTACTCCCTCGGGACAGGTCAAGGCGAGCAGTACTTC.

The CDR3, as DNA: TGTGCCAGCAGCTTGAGAGGGGGGATAGTGAACGAGCAGTACTTC. This sequence encodes CASSLRGGIVNEQYF. This sequence joins TRBV5-6 and TRBJ2-7; TRBD1 or TRBD2 may be the D gene (6 bases each). Germline assignment: CDR1 SGHDT and CDR2 YYEEEE. The germline V and J ends were trimmed by 1 base and 5 bases, with 16 bases remaining between them. The CDR3 is 15 residues long.

This clonotype was observed a single time. V usage is TRBV12-5 and J usage is TRBJ2-1; D may be TRBD1 or TRBD2 (5 bases each). CDR3 length: 10 residues. From germline, CDR1 is LGHNT and CDR2 FRNRAP. The germline V and J ends were trimmed by 6 bases and 12 bases, with 9 bases remaining between them. The DNA of the CDR3 is TGTGCTAGTGGGTGGGACGGGCAGTTCTTC. Protein: CASGWDGQFF. Full variable domain (rest looked up from reference TRBV12-5 and TRBJ2-1): DARVTQTPRHKVTEMGQEVTMRCQPILGHNTVFWYRQTMMQGLELLAYFRNRAPLDDSGMPKDRFSAEMPDATLATLKIQPSEPRDSAVYFCASGWDGQFFGPGTRLTVL.

This clonotype came up a few times. The chain recombines TRBV7-2 with TRBJ1-1, with unresolved D. The CDR3 spans 12 residues. Germline CDR1 reads SGHTA; CDR2 reads FQGNSA. Trimming removed 1 base from V and 6 bases from J, with 6 bases in between. The CDR3 loop reads CASSLDLPEAFF. The CDR3 DNA sequence: TGTGCCAGCAGCTTAGACTTACCTGAAGCTTTCTTT.

As regards this clonotype: One end of the junction does not line up with germline, which may come from a read error. This chain links TRBV3-1 with TRBJ1-5; D unclear. This CDR3 region has 14 residues. CDR1 LGHDT and CDR2 YNNKEL come from the germline V gene (reference sequence). In DNA form, the CDR3 reads TGTGCCCGCAGCCCTGGAAATAGCAATCAGCCCCAGCATTTT. Translation: CARSPGNSNQPQHF.

A few counts support this clonotype. The V gene is TRBV27, the J gene TRBJ2-1, with a tentative D call TRBD2 (6 bases). Germline V gene lookup returns CDR1 MNHEY and CDR2 SMNVEV (reference sequence). The length of the CDR3 is 13 residues. The CDR3, as DNA: TGTGCAATAAAAGCCGGGAGACCCAATGAGCAGTTCTTC. Protein: CAIKAGRPNEQFF.

Comments on this clonotype: This may stem from a read error, because a much larger clone lies one nucleotide away. The rearrangement uses TRBV10-3 and TRBJ2-7; D possibly uses TRBD1 or TRBD2 (5 bases each). The J call may be wrong; the DNA end is better matched by TRBJ2-5. Germline V gene sequence: CDR1 ENHRY, CDR2 SYGVKD. The CDR3 contains 16 residues. The CDR3 protein is CTISESVGGGRKTQYF. CDR3 DNA: TGTACCATCAGTGAGAGTGTGGGTGGGGGTCGGAAGACCCAGTACTTC.

This rearrangement joins TRBV9 to TRBJ2-2; no clear D gene. The germline V gene encodes CDR1 SGDLS and CDR2 YYNGEE. V lost 4 bases and J 7 bases, leaving 8 bases between the germline ends. CDR3 size: 12 residues. CDR3 loop: CASSPSDGELFF. The CDR3 DNA is TGTGCCAGCAGCCCTTCGGACGGGGAGCTGTTTTTT.

This clonotype has only a few counts. The chain combines TRBV5-1 with TRBJ2-3; 8 bases line up with TRBD1. The CDR3 is 16 amino acids. Germline V gives CDR1 SGHRS, CDR2 YFSETQ. V shed 0 bases, J shed 4 bases, and the junction held 7 bases outside the gene matches. The CDR3 protein is CASSLESGQESDTQYF. For the CDR3, the DNA is TGCGCCAGCAGCTTGGAGTCGGGACAGGAATCAGATACGCAGTATTTT. The full variable domain, its missing parts supplied by reference TRBV5-1 and TRBJ2-3, is KAGVTQTPRYLIKTRGQQVTLSCSPISGHRSVSWYQQTPGQGLQFLFEYFSETQRNKGNFPGRFSGRQFSNSRSEMNVSTLELGDSALYLCASSLESGQESDTQYFGPGTRLTVL.

This clonotype was counted many times. The rearrangement links TRBV27 to TRBJ2-7; D may be TRBD2 (6 bases). The ends were cut back, 8 bases at V and 5 bases at J, with 16 bases in the middle. CDR3 length equals 13 residues. Germline V gene sequence: CDR1 MNHEY, CDR2 SMNVEV (reference sequence). CDR3 sequence reads: CASAERWGDEQYF. The CDR3 DNA is TGTGCCAGCGCAGAGAGGTGGGGGGACGAGCAGTACTTC.

As for this clonotype: Compared with germline, one end of the junction differs, possibly owing to a read error. CDR3 sequence: CASSYGSSGANVPTF. The CDR3 nucleotides are TGCGCCAGCAGCTATGGGTCCTCTGGGGCCAACGTCCCGACTTTC. This chain uses TRBV5-1 with TRBJ2-6; D may be TRBD1 (5 bases). The CDR3 loop spans 15 amino acids. The germline CDR1 and CDR2 sequences are SGHRS and YFSETQ.

This clonotype was seen a handful of times. In nucleotides, the CDR3 is TGTGCCACCAGTCAGCAGTACCCCACAGATACGCAGTATTTT. It specifies CATSQQYPTDTQYF. The chain links TRBV15 to TRBJ2-3; D ambiguous. The CDR3 totals 14 residues. Between the trimmed V and J ends, which lost 6 bases and 2 bases, there was a span of 12 bases. CDR1 and CDR2 (germline): LNHNV, YYDKDF (reference sequence).

J is TRBJ2-7 and V is TRBV11-2; the D gene is possibly TRBD2 (6 bases). The V gene's germline CDR1 is SGHAT and CDR2 FQNNGV. The CDR3 is 16 residues long. The ends were cut back, 4 bases at V and 3 bases at J, with 19 bases in the middle. Here the CDR3 DNA reads TGTGCCAGCAGCTGGGACCCCGGGACTGGCAGCTACGAGCAGTACTTC. Its protein product is CASSWDPGTGSYEQYF.

V gene TRBV7-2 combines with J gene TRBJ2-1; maybe TRBD1 (5 bases). Per the germline V gene, CDR1 is SGHTA and CDR2 is FQGNSA. V was trimmed by 4 bases and J by 2 bases, leaving 12 bases between them. CDR3 length equals 15 residues. This chain's CDR3 is CASSSTAITYNEQFF. The CDR3 DNA follows: TGTGCCAGCAGCTCGACAGCAATTACCTACAATGAGCAGTTCTTC.

The chain uses TRBV7-2 and TRBJ1-2, with 10 bases that match TRBD1. V shed 5 bases and J 8 bases; nucleotides not matched to a gene: 8. The CDR3 runs to 14 residues. The germline CDR1 and CDR2 sequences are SGHTA and FQGNSA. CDR3 bases: TGTGCCAGCAGCAGGCCCGGGACAGGGGTCGGCTACACCTTC. Protein product: CASSRPGTGVGYTF.

The sample holds a few counts of this clonotype. The gene calls are TRBV9 and TRBJ2-1, with 7 bases fitting TRBD2. The CDR3 contains 14 residues. Germline V lookup: CDR1 SGDLS, CDR2 YYNGEE. V shed 0 bases and J 9 bases; nucleotides not matched to a gene: 6. The CDR3 here is CASSVGTRAGEQFF. CDR3 DNA sequence: TGTGCCAGCAGCGTAGGGACTAGGGCTGGTGAGCAGTTCTTC.

The chain is built from TRBV6-4 and TRBJ2-1; a possible D gene is TRBD2 (6 bases). Germline V CDR1 and CDR2: MRHNA, SNTAGT. V lost 3 bases to trimming and J lost 3 bases, with 12 bases between them. The CDR3 sequence is 15 residues long. The CDR3 DNA reads as TGTGCCAGCAGTGAGGTAGTAGCGGACTACAATGAGCAGTTCTTC. This translates into CASSEVVADYNEQFF.

Turning to this clonotype: A clone one base away is much larger, so this may be a read error. This chain joins TRBV12-3 or TRBV12-4 and TRBJ2-1; tentative D call: TRBD1 (5 bases). The length of the CDR3 is 12 residues. CDR3 sequence: CACSSRVGEQFF. The CDR3 DNA follows: TGTGCCTGCAGTAGCAGGGTGGGCGAGCAGTTCTTC.

This clonotype was counted a single time. The chain links TRBV3-1 to TRBJ2-1, with 8 positions matching TRBD2. V shed 0 bases, J shed 7 bases, and the junction held 17 bases outside the gene matches. CDR1 LGHDT and CDR2 YNNKEL come from the germline V gene (reference sequence). The CDR3 sequence is 19 residues long. The CDR3 region has the DNA TGTGCCAGCAGCCAAGATGATCCCGGCTTCCGGGAGGGCCAAAATGAGCAGTTCTTC. Amino acid sequence: CASSQDDPGFREGQNEQFF.